The 23 T cell receptor beta chains listed next were all sequenced from one sample in a study of Ad26.COV2.S vaccination and SARS-CoV-2 variants. The data were produced by immunoSEQ multiplex PCR, yet TCRdb's version contains in-frame clones alone and is incomplete. The repertoire holds a few hundred thousand clones, 90% seen once, with under 4.5% in the top ten. The treatment was: 15 to 20 received Ad26.COV2.S at low or high dose, single or two shots; five or six received placebo; per-sample allocation not given. The samples date from day 63 after the first vaccine or placebo injection. Sequencing used peripheral blood, obtained in a trial of Ad26.COV2.S vaccine versus placebo. All receptors come from a person aged 18-60 years who received the Ad26.COV2.S COVID-19 vaccine or a placebo.

The rearrangement joins TRBV5-6 to TRBJ2-1; no clear D gene. Between the trimmed V and J ends, which lost 0 bases and 4 bases, there was a span of 8 bases. The germline gives CDR1 SGHDT, CDR2 YYEEEE. CDR3 length: 14 residues. CDR3 in DNA: TGTGCCAGCAGCTTGGATACGGTTTACAATGAGCAGTTCTTC. It is translated as CASSLDTVYNEQFF.

The gene calls are TRBV5-1 and TRBJ2-5; possibly TRBD1 or TRBD2 for D (5 bases each). The CDR3 spans 14 residues. Germline V gene data show CDR1 as SGHRS and CDR2 as YFSETQ. Trimming cost V 4 bases and J 7 bases, with 17 bases left between them. The CDR3 sequence: CASSAGGPRGTQYF. CDR3 DNA: TGCGCCAGCAGCGCTGGGGGACCCCGAGGGACCCAGTACTTC.

The rearrangement links TRBV27 to TRBJ2-5; TRBD2 matches 8 bases. Germline values: CDR1 MNHEY, CDR2 SMNVEV (reference sequence). The CDR3 runs 18 residues. After removal of 1 base from V and 2 bases from J, the junction contained 12 bases not matched to a gene. CDR3 protein: CASSLWASGTREQETQYF. DNA for the CDR3: TGTGCCAGCAGTTTATGGGCCTCCGGGACTAGAGAGCAAGAGACCCAGTACTTC.

CDR3 protein: CASSESYELANYSNQPQHF. Here the CDR3 DNA reads TGCGCCAGCAGTGAGTCGTACGAACTGGCAAATTATAGCAATCAGCCCCAGCATTTT. The chain employs TRBV10-1 and TRBJ1-5; D is uncertain. V dropped 0 bases and J dropped 0 bases, with 18 bases sitting between them. This CDR3 is built from 19 residues. CDR1 is WNHNN, CDR2 SYGVQD, per germline (reference sequence).

The chain links TRBV14 to TRBJ2-3, with 7 bases identical to TRBD2. Losses at the gene ends were 1 base for V and 7 bases for J; bases not matched to a gene: 14. This CDR3 is 17 amino acids long. CDR1 and CDR2 (germline): SGHDN, FVKESK. This CDR3 is CASSQGGGSGKLNTQYF. The CDR3 region has the DNA TGTGCCAGCAGCCAAGGAGGAGGAAGCGGGAAATTAAATACGCAGTATTTT.

This chain connects TRBV4-1 to TRBJ2-1; possibly TRBD2 for D (6 bases). Germline V CDR1 and CDR2: MGHRA, YSYEKL. This CDR3 has 17 residues. V was clipped by 0 bases and J by 0 bases, with 12 bases between them. The CDR3 protein is CASSQDLGAGSYNEQFF. The DNA for the CDR3 is TGCGCCAGCAGCCAAGATCTGGGAGCGGGCTCCTACAATGAGCAGTTCTTC.

This chain connects TRBV19 to TRBJ2-7, with unresolved D. CDR3 length equals 15 residues. The germline V gene has CDR1 LNHDA and CDR2 SQIVND (reference sequence). V was pared by 4 bases and J by 0 bases, with 13 bases between. CDR3 nucleotide sequence: TGTGCCAGTAGTACGGCCGGCTACGCCTCCTACGAGCAGTACTTC. This sequence encodes CASSTAGYASYEQYF.

The chain links TRBV6-5 to TRBJ2-2; 7 positions match TRBD2. Germline trimming cut 7 bases from V and 4 bases from J; bases unmatched to any gene: 6. The CDR3 totals 14 residues. CDR1 and CDR2 from the germline V gene are MNHEY and SVGAGI. CDR3 DNA: TGTGCCAGCACTGGGCTAGCGGCCACCGGGGAGCTGTTTTTT. It yields the protein CASTGLAATGELFF.

V usage is TRBV10-2 and J usage is TRBJ2-7, with TRBD1 matching 8 bases. The CDR3 has 14 amino acids. Unmatched junction bases numbered 9, after V lost 4 bases and J lost 7 bases. The germline V gene encodes CDR1 WSHSY and CDR2 SAAADI. CDR3 nucleotides: TGCGCCAGCAGTGTCAAGACAGGGGTGGTGGAGCAGTACTTC. It yields the protein CASSVKTGVVEQYF.

The count of this clone is one. This chain joins TRBV7-9 and TRBJ1-4; D not resolved. V was shortened by 3 bases and J by 2 bases, with 10 bases between the two germline ends. The CDR3 totals 15 residues. Germline loops: CDR1 SEHNR, CDR2 FQNEAQ (reference sequence). The CDR3 DNA reads as TGTGCCAGCAGCTTGGGCGAGAAGACTAATGAAAAACTGTTTTTT. Residues: CASSLGEKTNEKLFF.

The rearrangement joins TRBV15 to TRBJ2-1; 9 positions agree with TRBD1. The CDR3 is 13 amino acids. Trimming cost V 5 bases and J 10 bases; bases outside gene matches: 6. CDR1 and CDR2 (germline): LNHNV, YYDKDF (reference sequence). CDR3 DNA sequence: TGTGCCACCAGCTCCCGGACAGGGGCAGAGCAGTTCTTC. It is translated as CATSSRTGAEQFF.

The chain employs TRBV11-2 and TRBJ2-7; the D is unclear. Germline lookup yields CDR1 SGHAT and CDR2 FQNNGV. Trimming removed 2 bases from V and 3 bases from J, with 8 bases in between. The CDR3 contains 13 residues. The CDR3 DNA reads as TGTGCCAGCAGCTTAACCACCCTCTACGAGCAGTACTTC. This codes for CASSLTTLYEQYF.

The chain recombines TRBV7-9 with TRBJ2-1; 10 bases are shared with TRBD2. The CDR3 consists of 14 residues. V trimming: 5 bases; J trimming: 7 bases; junction bases outside the gene matches: 5. CDR1 is SEHNR, CDR2 FQNEAQ, per germline (reference sequence). The CDR3 nucleotides read TGTGCCAGCAGCACGAGCGGGAGGGGAAATGAGCAGTTCTTC. Protein: CASSTSGRGNEQFF.

The rearrangement joins TRBV6-6 to TRBJ2-3, with a tentative D call TRBD2 (5 bases). V gave up 2 bases and J gave up 5 bases, with 5 bases separating them. This CDR3 has 12 residues. Germline values: CDR1 MNHNY, CDR2 SVGAGI (reference sequence). The CDR3 DNA reads as TGTGCCAGCAGTTACCGGGGAGATACGCAGTATTTT. Protein product: CASSYRGDTQYF.

The chain links TRBV24-1 to TRBJ1-1; 11 nucleotides line up with TRBD1. Germline CDR1 and CDR2: KGHDR and SFDVKD. This CDR3 is built from 17 residues. The V and J ends lost 8 bases and 1 base, in that order; junction bases with no gene match: 11. For the CDR3, the DNA is TGTGCCACCAAGGGTCGTCCCGGGACAGGGGGGAACACTGAAGCTTTCTTT. Translated: CATKGRPGTGGNTEAFF.

The chain joins TRBV6-8 to TRBJ1-4, with a tentative D call TRBD1 (5 bases). Trimming cost V 2 bases and J 0 bases, with 7 bases left between them. The CDR3 sequence is 15 residues long. CDR1 and CDR2 (germline): MNHGY, SAAAGT. The DNA of the CDR3 is TGTGCCAGCAGTTACGCGGGGGCAACTAATGAAAAACTGTTTTTT. Translated: CASSYAGATNEKLFF.

This sequence joins TRBV19 and TRBJ2-2, with no clear D. In germline, CDR1 is LNHDA, CDR2 SQIVND (reference sequence). The CDR3 extends over 11 amino acids. The V end was cut by 10 bases, the J end by 6 bases, with 9 bases between. In DNA, the CDR3 is TGTGCCACCTCCTCCCCCGGGGAGCTGTTTTTT. Protein: CATSSPGELFF.

In its sample, this clone was seen a few times. The gene calls are TRBV5-1 and TRBJ2-1; 7 bases align to TRBD2. V lost 6 bases to trimming and J lost 9 bases; unmatched junction nucleotides: 18. The CDR3 has 16 amino acids. Germline V gene sequence: CDR1 SGHRS, CDR2 YFSETQ. CDR3 residues: CASTPGGNIGFSEQFF. The CDR3 DNA reads TGCGCCAGCACCCCCGGGGGGAACATCGGTTTCAGTGAGCAGTTCTTC. Looking up the rest from reference TRBV5-1 and TRBJ2-1 gives the full variable domain: KAGVTQTPRYLIKTRGQQVTLSCSPISGHRSVSWYQQTPGQGLQFLFEYFSETQRNKGNFPGRFSGRQFSNSRSEMNVSTLELGDSALYLCASTPGGNIGFSEQFFGPGTRLTVL.

This sequence joins TRBV5-6 and TRBJ2-2; 8 positions agree with TRBD2. Trimming at V came to 4 bases and at J to 5 bases, leaving 1 base not matched to a gene. The CDR3 runs to 13 residues. In germline, CDR1 is SGHDT, CDR2 YYEEEE. The CDR3 region has the DNA TGTGCCAGCAGCCCTAGCGGGACCGGGGAGCTGTTTTTT. This encodes CASSPSGTGELFF.

With respect to this clone: Distinct nucleotide sequences in the sample also encode this CDR3. V usage is TRBV6-2 or TRBV6-3 and J usage is TRBJ2-7; 11 positions agree with TRBD2. The V and J ends lost 3 bases and 2 bases, in that order; junction bases with no gene match: 3. The CDR3 contains 15 residues. Germline CDR1 and CDR2: MNHEY and SVGEGT. The CDR3 is CASSYGLAGTYEQYF. As DNA, the CDR3 is TGTGCCAGCAGTTATGGACTAGCGGGTACCTACGAGCAGTACTTC.

The gene calls are TRBV9 and TRBJ2-1, with D tentatively TRBD2 (6 bases). V lost 4 bases to trimming and J lost 7 bases, with 21 bases between them. CDR3 length equals 16 residues. The V gene's germline CDR1 is SGDLS and CDR2 YYNGEE. The DNA for the CDR3 is TGTGCCAGCAGCTCCCTCGGCGGAGGGCCTGGAAATGAGCAGTTCTTC. It codes for CASSSLGGGPGNEQFF.

The count of this clone is one. The chain carries TRBV10-3 and TRBJ2-4; TRBD1 is a possible D gene (6 bases). Germline V CDR1 and CDR2: ENHRY, SYGVKD. The CDR3 runs to 13 residues. The V gene lost 2 bases and the J gene lost 10 bases, with 12 bases spanning the gap. The chain's CDR3 is CAISEMDRAIQYF. The DNA for the CDR3 is TGTGCCATCAGTGAGATGGACAGAGCGATTCAGTACTTC.

The chain couples TRBV5-1 to TRBJ2-7; the match to TRBD2 covers 8 bases. The CDR3 totals 16 residues. The V and J ends lost 0 bases and 4 bases, in that order; junction bases with no gene match: 9. Germline V gene sequence: CDR1 SGHRS, CDR2 YFSETQ. The CDR3 is CASSLASGRARYEQYF. The DNA for the CDR3 is TGCGCCAGCAGCTTGGCCAGCGGGAGAGCGCGATACGAGCAGTACTTC.